Listed here are 29 T cell receptor beta chains from one sample, sequenced in a study of PD-1 blockade in mismatch repair-deficient tumors. Profiled with immunoSEQ multiplex PCR; TCRdb holds only in-frame clones, not every one. The top ten clones hold roughly 6% of a sample with tens of thousands of clones, 70% to 80% of them seen once. The starting material was peripheral blood, obtained 2 weeks after starting pembrolizumab. Every receptor here comes from an adult with mismatch repair-deficient cancer.

This chain links TRBV6-1 with TRBJ2-5; D is undetermined. Looked up from germline, CDR1 is MNHNS and CDR2 is SASEGT. Trimming took off 6 bases at V and 0 bases at J, with 2 bases between the two ends. The CDR3 extends over 11 amino acids. CDR3 DNA sequence: TGTGCCAGCAGAGACCAAGAGACCCAGTACTTC. Amino acids: CASRDQETQYF.

This chain links TRBV4-1 with TRBJ1-5; 7 nucleotides agree with TRBD1. The CDR3 has 15 amino acids. The V segment lost 0 bases and the J segment 3 bases; nucleotides outside the gene matches: 2. The germline V gene has CDR1 MGHRA and CDR2 YSYEKL. The CDR3 DNA sequence: TGCGCCAGCAGCCAAGATGGGACAGACAATCAGCCCCAGCATTTT. This sequence encodes CASSQDGTDNQPQHF.

This clone was found a few times. This chain connects TRBV11-3 to TRBJ2-2; no firm D call. Germline V gene data show CDR1 as SGHNT and CDR2 as YENEEA. The V gene lost 2 bases and the J gene lost 8 bases, with 6 bases spanning the gap. There are 12 residues in the CDR3. In DNA, the CDR3 is TGTGCCAGCAGCTTAAGGTCGGGGGAGCTGTTTTTT. Translating it yields CASSLRSGELFF.

The V gene is TRBV29-1, the J gene TRBJ2-5; D is possibly TRBD1 (6 bases). Per the germline V gene, CDR1 is SQVTM and CDR2 is ANQGSEA. Trimming removed 3 bases from V and 1 base from J, with 6 bases in between. This CDR3 is 12 amino acids long. CDR3 loop: CSVDRGQETQYF. The DNA of the CDR3 is TGCAGCGTTGACAGGGGCCAAGAGACCCAGTACTTC. The variable domain in full, completed from reference TRBV29-1 and TRBJ2-5, reads SAVISQKPSRDICQRGTSLTIQCQVDSQVTMMFWYRQQPGQSLTLIATANQGSEATYESGFVIDKFPISRPNLTFSTLTVSNMSPEDSSIYLCSVDRGQETQYFGPGTRLLVL.

The CDR3 loop is CSVPGGWNTEAFF. In DNA form, the CDR3 reads TGCAGCGTCCCAGGGGGCTGGAACACTGAAGCTTTCTTT. This chain links TRBV29-1 with TRBJ1-1, with 8 bases fitting TRBD1. The CDR3 spans 13 residues. The V gene's germline CDR1 is SQVTM and CDR2 ANQGSEA. Trimming at V came to 6 bases and at J to 1 base, leaving 4 bases not matched to a gene.

The chain joins TRBV19 to TRBJ1-5; 7 positions agree with TRBD1. The CDR3 runs 14 residues. Germline V gene sequence: CDR1 LNHDA, CDR2 SQIVND (reference sequence). The V gene end was trimmed by 3 bases and the J gene end by 6 bases; junction bases not matched to a gene: 5. This CDR3 is CASSMAGGGQPQHF. CDR3 DNA sequence: TGTGCCAGTAGTATGGCAGGGGGAGGTCAGCCCCAGCATTTT.

This clone has a single count. The chain is built from TRBV11-2 and TRBJ2-2; maybe TRBD2 (6 bases). Trimming shortened V by 5 bases and J by 2 bases, and 24 bases separated the two germline ends. Germline V gives CDR1 SGHAT, CDR2 FQNNGV. The CDR3 contains 19 residues. This CDR3 reads CASSPQVVGRTSNTGELFF. As DNA, the CDR3 is TGTGCCAGCAGCCCTCAGGTTGTCGGGAGAACTAGTAACACCGGGGAGCTGTTTTTT.

The CDR3 sequence is CASSQIRGQGFEKLFF. The CDR3 nucleotides read TGTGCCAGCAGCCAGATACGGGGACAGGGCTTTGAAAAACTGTTTTTT. The V gene is TRBV4-2, the J gene TRBJ1-4; TRBD1 matches 9 bases. Germline V gene lookup returns CDR1 LGHNA and CDR2 YNFKEQ. The CDR3 is made up of 16 amino acids. V lost 3 bases and J lost 7; bases outside the gene matches: 9.

This clone has just one count. This chain links TRBV7-3 with TRBJ2-3, with D perhaps matching TRBD1 or TRBD2 (6 bases each). The CDR3 loop spans 15 amino acids. V lost 3 bases, J lost 2 bases, and 12 bases lay in between. The germline V gene encodes CDR1 SGHTA and CDR2 FQGTGA. CDR3 sequence reads: CASSFAGHLTDTQYF. The CDR3 DNA follows: TGTGCCAGCAGCTTTGCGGGACACCTCACAGATACGCAGTATTTT.

The chain recombines TRBV4-1 with TRBJ1-2; unclear D gene. CDR1 and CDR2 (germline): MGHRA, YSYEKL. This CDR3 comprises 15 residues. V lost 0 bases and J 8 bases, leaving 16 bases between the germline ends. The CDR3 sequence: CASSQDLGSSSGYTF. In DNA, the CDR3 is TGCGCCAGCAGCCAAGATTTAGGATCATCCTCGGGCTACACCTTC.

The chain is built from TRBV28 and TRBJ2-5; no reliable D call. The CDR3 runs to 13 residues. V lost 3 bases to trimming and J lost 4 bases, with 9 bases between them. Germline V gene data show CDR1 as MDHEN and CDR2 as SYDVKM. CDR3 bases: TGTGCCAGCAGTTTTGGTACGGGAGAGACCCAGTACTTC. Its translation is CASSFGTGETQYF. Full variable domain (outside the CDR3, taken from reference TRBV28 and TRBJ2-5): DVKVTQSSRYLVKRTGEKVFLECVQDMDHENMFWYRQDPGLGLRLIYFSYDVKMKEKGDIPEGYSVSREKKERFSLILESASTNQTSMYLCASSFGTGETQYFGPGTRLLVL.

The V and J genes are TRBV7-9 and TRBJ2-3; D is possibly TRBD2 (6 bases). CDR3 length: 15 residues. The V gene lost 5 bases and the J gene lost 6 bases, with 18 bases spanning the gap. CDR1 is SEHNR, CDR2 FQNEAQ, per germline (reference sequence). CDR3 DNA sequence: TGTGCCAGCAGCCGCCCGGGACTTGACTCCGATACGCAGTATTTT. Translated: CASSRPGLDSDTQYF.

The chain carries TRBV29-1 and TRBJ2-7; 8 bases agree with TRBD1. Germline CDR1 and CDR2: SQVTM and ANQGSEA. V lost 7 bases to trimming and J lost 3 bases; unmatched junction nucleotides: 5. There are 12 residues in the CDR3. The CDR3 is CSGGQGIYEQYF. For the CDR3, the DNA is TGCAGCGGAGGACAGGGTATCTACGAGCAGTACTTC.

The chain is built from TRBV27 and TRBJ2-1, with a tentative D call TRBD2 (5 bases). Germline V gives CDR1 MNHEY, CDR2 SMNVEV (reference sequence). Trimming left V 2 bases short and J 6 bases short, with 20 bases between. The length of the CDR3 is 17 residues. Here the CDR3 reads CASSLTPIRGAGNEQFF. DNA for the CDR3: TGTGCCAGCAGTTTAACGCCGATCCGGGGAGCCGGCAATGAGCAGTTCTTC.

The chain uses TRBV4-1 and TRBJ2-1, with D possibly called TRBD1 or TRBD2 (5 bases each). The germline V gene encodes CDR1 MGHRA and CDR2 YSYEKL. The CDR3 is 17 residues long. V lost 11 bases, J lost 0 bases, and 23 bases lay in between. CDR3 bases: TGCGCCGGGGCCCCCGGTGGTAGCGCCAGCTCCTACAATGAGCAGTTCTTC. As protein: CAGAPGGSASSYNEQFF.

The chain recombines TRBV15 with TRBJ2-2; D gene ambiguous. The length of the CDR3 is 14 residues. Per the germline V gene, CDR1 is LNHNV and CDR2 is YYDKDF (reference sequence). V was pared by 3 bases and J by 0 bases, with 5 bases between. This CDR3 is CATSRAPNTGELFF. Here the CDR3 DNA reads TGTGCCACCAGCAGGGCCCCGAACACCGGGGAGCTGTTTTTT.

The chain recombines TRBV13 with TRBJ2-6; 7 nucleotides line up with TRBD1. Germline loops: CDR1 PRHDT, CDR2 FYEKMQ (reference sequence). The length of the CDR3 is 15 residues. The V and J ends lost 4 bases and 4 bases, in that order; junction bases with no gene match: 4. The CDR3 coding sequence is TGTGCCAGCAGCTCCCAAGGGGGCGGGGCCAACGTCCTGACTTTC. This encodes CASSSQGGGANVLTF.

The rearrangement joins TRBV18 to TRBJ1-4; D perhaps matches TRBD1 (6 bases). The germline V gene encodes CDR1 KGHSH and CDR2 LQKENI. This CDR3 has 14 residues. V lost 6 bases and J lost 4, with 12 bases in between. CDR3 residues: CASSGTTNNEKLFF. DNA of the CDR3: TGTGCCAGCTCCGGGACAACGAATAATGAAAAACTGTTTTTT.

The chain couples TRBV11-2 to TRBJ1-2; 7 bases agree with TRBD1. Germline assignment: CDR1 SGHAT and CDR2 FQNNGV. This CDR3 spans 14 amino acids. V trimming: 0 bases; J trimming: 4 bases; junction bases outside the gene matches: 2. CDR3 nucleotide sequence: TGTGCCAGCAGCTTAGAGGGGGACAGCTATGGCTACACCTTC. Its translation: CASSLEGDSYGYTF.

The chain employs TRBV7-9 and TRBJ1-4; TRBD1 is a possible D gene (5 bases). The CDR3 sequence is 14 residues long. Germline CDR1 and CDR2: SEHNR and FQNEAQ (reference sequence). V lost 3 bases, J lost 3 bases, and 8 bases lay in between. The CDR3, as DNA: TGTGCCAGCAGCTTCCAGGGAGCTAATGAAAAACTGTTTTTT. Its translation is CASSFQGANEKLFF.

This chain uses TRBV27 with TRBJ1-1; 8 bases line up with TRBD1. Germline V gene sequence: CDR1 MNHEY, CDR2 SMNVEV (reference sequence). There are 14 residues in the CDR3. The V gene end was trimmed by 4 bases and the J gene end by 5 bases; junction bases not matched to a gene: 6. CDR3 residues: CASSSLNRGTEAFF. The CDR3 nucleotides are TGTGCCAGCAGTTCATTGAACAGGGGGACTGAAGCTTTCTTT.

As DNA, the CDR3 is TGTGCCAGCAGCTTAGACACAGGGGGCTTGCAGCCCCAGCATTTT. Its translation: CASSLDTGGLQPQHF. This chain connects TRBV11-2 to TRBJ1-5, with 9 nucleotides matching TRBD1. Germline V gene lookup returns CDR1 SGHAT and CDR2 FQNNGV. V gave up 0 bases and J gave up 7 bases; unmatched junction bases: 4. The CDR3 has 15 amino acids.

This clone was observed a few times. CDR3: CASSIRQDGQPQHF. As DNA, the CDR3 is TGTGCCAGTAGTATTCGACAGGACGGACAGCCCCAGCATTTT. V gene TRBV19 combines with J gene TRBJ1-5; D might be TRBD1 (6 bases). CDR1 and CDR2 (germline): LNHDA, SQIVND (reference sequence). Trimming stripped 3 bases from V and 7 bases from J, with 13 bases between. The CDR3 consists of 14 residues.

The chain has TRBV30 and TRBJ2-3, with a tentative D call TRBD2 (6 bases). Germline V gene data show CDR1 as GTSNPN and CDR2 as SVGIG (reference sequence). Trimming removed 8 bases at V and 6 bases at J, with 18 bases between. The CDR3 has 13 residues. The CDR3 nucleotides read TGTGCCCGGGGGACTTTTGGTGGGGATACGCAGTATTTT. Its protein is CARGTFGGDTQYF.

This chain connects TRBV5-6 to TRBJ1-2; D might be TRBD1 (6 bases). CDR3 length: 17 residues. V lost 4 bases and J lost 0, with 19 bases in between. Looked up from germline, CDR1 is SGHDT and CDR2 is YYEEEE. CDR3 DNA: TGTGCCAGCAGCCCGACGAGGACAGAGTATCCTAACTATGGCTACACCTTC. Protein sequence: CASSPTRTEYPNYGYTF. Combining the CDR3 with reference TRBV5-6 and TRBJ1-2 gives the whole variable domain DAGVTQSPTHLIKTRGQQVTLRCSPKSGHDTVSWYQQALGQGPQFIFQYYEEEERQRGNFPDRFSGHQFPNYSSELNVNALLLGDSALYLCASSPTRTEYPNYGYTFGSGTRLTVV.

V usage is TRBV29-1 and J usage is TRBJ2-7, with TRBD2 matching 8 bases. The CDR3 sequence is 12 residues long. Unmatched junction bases numbered 6, after V lost 4 bases and J lost 7 bases. The germline gives CDR1 SQVTM, CDR2 ANQGSEA. As DNA, the CDR3 is TGCAGCGTTGCGGGGGGGGCTCTTGAGCAGTACTTC. Translating it yields CSVAGGALEQYF.

J is TRBJ2-5 and V is TRBV7-6; D is undetermined. The CDR3 runs 16 residues. V was cut by 7 bases and J by 0 bases, with 18 bases left in between. Germline-derived CDR1 and CDR2 are SGHVS and FNYEAQ. The CDR3 sequence is CASTTKPGRNQETQYF. For the CDR3, the DNA is TGTGCCAGCACCACGAAGCCAGGACGGAACCAAGAGACCCAGTACTTC.

The chain joins TRBV18 to TRBJ2-1; unclear D gene. Between the trimmed V and J ends, which lost 3 bases and 4 bases, there was a span of 13 bases. Germline-derived CDR1 and CDR2 are KGHSH and LQKENI. This CDR3 contains 15 residues. As DNA, the CDR3 is TGTGCCAGCTCACCCGGTAGCACTGGGTACAATGAGCAGTTCTTC. As protein: CASSPGSTGYNEQFF.

Comments on this clone: One junction end does not reproduce the germline sequence, and a read error may be involved. The rearrangement joins TRBV6-5 to TRBJ1-5; a weak D match, TRBD1 (6 bases). CDR1 and CDR2 (germline): MNHEY, SVGAGI. The CDR3 runs to 14 residues. The CDR3: CASSYSGVGQPQHF. CDR3 in DNA: TGTGCCAGCAGCTACTCAGGGGTAGGGCAGCCCCAGCATTTT.